These 19 T cell receptor beta chains originate from one sample sequenced in a study of tumor-infiltrating lymphocytes in primary liver carcinoma. Total RNA and DNA came together from 20-30 mg of bulk tissue without cell sorting. Production of TCR beta cDNA used 400 to 650 ng total RNA together with a constant-region primer. Employing slightly modified ARM-PCR, three nested multiplex PCR rounds were run, and these gave rise to the TCR beta libraries. The study ran its first two PCR rounds for roughly 10 cycles each, using TRBV1-TRBV30 forward primers and a C-beta reverse primer. Via MiXCR, TCRdb re-called the multiplex PCR reads, giving one row per CDR3 protein. Here the sample spans roughly 20,000 distinct CDR3 sequences, 65% to 85% being singletons. The sample consisted of liver tumor tissue from sampling region 4. Subset meaning: tumor region T4, right-lateral pole. These receptors originate from a woman in her twenties or thirties with primary liver carcinoma and hepatitis B virus infection.

A note on this clonotype: At one of its ends the junction is not consistent with the germline gene, which may arise from a read error. The V call is TRBV7-9, the J call TRBJ2-1; 10 bases are shared with TRBD1. The length of the CDR3 is 13 residues. Germline loops: CDR1 SEHNR, CDR2 FQNEAQ (reference sequence). This chain's CDR3 is CAISLDRGDELFF. CDR3 sequence (DNA): TGTGCCATCAGCTTGGACAGGGGGGATGAGCTGTTCTTC.

Concerning this clonotype itself: The junction does not match germline at one end; this may be a read error. This rearrangement joins TRBV11-1 to TRBJ1-1; no reliable D call. The CDR3 contains 14 residues. CDR1 is SGHAT and CDR2 is FQDESV in the germline V gene (reference sequence). The DNA for the CDR3 is TGCGCCAGCAGCTTCGTGCAGGACTACACTGAAGCTTTCTTT. Protein: CASSFVQDYTEAFF.

For this clonotype: A read error may produce the germline difference seen at one junction end. This chain connects TRBV4-1 to TRBJ2-1; maybe TRBD1 (6 bases). The CDR3 is 16 residues long. Germline V gene data show CDR1 as MGHRA and CDR2 as YSYEKL. The CDR3 nucleotides are TGCGCCAGCAGTCAAGAGTCATCGACAGGATACAATGAAAAGTTCTTC. It encodes CASSQESSTGYNEKFF.

This clonotype was counted only a few times. The conserved phenylalanine or tryptophan is not found at the CDR3 terminus, so this likely reflects a read error. The V gene is TRBV6-1, the J gene TRBJ1-1; D not resolved. This CDR3 contains 14 residues. Germline V gene sequence: CDR1 MNHNS, CDR2 SASEGT. The CDR3 loop is CASSEFRKNTEAFL. CDR3 in DNA: TGTGCCAGTAGTGAATTTCGTAAGAACACTGAAGCTTTCCTT.

V is TRBV29-1 and J is TRBJ2-3; no clear D gene. CDR1 and CDR2 (germline): SQVTM, ANQGSEA. This CDR3 comprises 14 residues. The CDR3 DNA reads as TGCATCCCCTGCTCAGAAAGCGTTACAGATACGCAGTATTTT. Protein: CIPCSESVTDTQYF.

Note on this clonotype: The junction and the germline gene differ at one end; a read error may be behind it. The rearrangement joins TRBV28 to TRBJ2-7; 8 bases align to TRBD1. The CDR3 sequence is 14 residues long. Germline-derived CDR1 and CDR2 are MDHEN and SYDVKM. The CDR3 sequence: CVSRRRDRIYEQYF. In nucleotides, the CDR3 is TGTGTCAGCAGGCGAAGGGACAGGATTTACGAGCAGTACTTC. Full variable domain (missing parts from reference TRBV28 and TRBJ2-7): DVKVTQSSRYLVKRTGEKVFLECVQDMDHENMFWYRQDPGLGLRLIYFSYDVKMKEKGDIPEGYSVSREKKERFSLILESASTNQTSMYLCVSRRRDRIYEQYFGPGTRLTVT.

The rearrangement links TRBV4-3 to TRBJ2-1; possible D gene TRBD2, 6 bases. The V gene lost 0 bases and the J gene lost 9 bases, with 18 bases spanning the gap. This CDR3 has 16 amino acids. Looked up from germline, CDR1 is LGHNA and CDR2 is YSLEER. The CDR3 here is CASSQDEGGSYSEQFF. The CDR3 coding sequence is TGCGCCAGCAGCCAAGATGAGGGAGGCTCCTATAGTGAGCAGTTCTTC.

Points on this clonotype: A read error may account for a junction end that differs from germline. The rearrangement uses TRBV6-1 and TRBJ2-2; D may be TRBD1 or TRBD2 (6 bases each). CDR1 and CDR2 (germline): MNHNS, SASEGT. There are 19 residues in the CDR3. This chain's CDR3 is CSSNETLPGGAANTGELFF. DNA of the CDR3: TGTTCCAGTAATGAAACCCTTCCCGGGGGCGCCGCGAACACCGGGGAGCTGTTTTTT.

The chain uses TRBV10-1 and TRBJ2-2, with no clear D. In germline, CDR1 is WNHNN, CDR2 SYGVQD (reference sequence). The V end was cut by 5 bases, the J end by 1 base, with 5 bases between. The CDR3 sequence is 13 residues long. In DNA form, the CDR3 reads TGCGCCAGCAGTCTCTGGAACACCGGGGAGCTGTTTTTT. Protein sequence: CASSLWNTGELFF.

This clonotype came up many times. This could be a read error, since a much larger clone is one nucleotide away. V and J are TRBV24-1 and TRBJ2-3; D remains ambiguous. Germline lookup yields CDR1 KGHDR and CDR2 SFDVKD. The V end was cut by 4 bases, the J end by 4 bases, with 14 bases between. The CDR3 is made up of 15 amino acids. CDR3 sequence reads: CATSEETLPSDTQYF. CDR3 DNA sequence: TGTGCCACCAGTGAGGAGACACTCCCATCAGATACGCAGTATTTT.

Concerning this clonotype itself: One junction end does not reproduce the germline sequence, and a read error may be involved. The V and J genes are TRBV7-9 and TRBJ2-2; tentatively, D is TRBD2 (5 bases). Germline CDR1 reads SEHNR; CDR2 reads FQNEAQ (reference sequence). There are 14 residues in the CDR3. The CDR3 bases are TGTGCCAGTAGCTTAGCAGCGGCCCTCGGGGAGCTGTTTTTT. It yields the protein CASSLAAALGELFF. The whole variable domain, remainder taken from reference TRBV7-9 and TRBJ2-2, is DTGVSQNPRHKITKRGQNVTFRCDPISEHNRLYWYRQTLGQGPEFLTYFQNEAQLEKSRLLSDRFSAERPKGSFSTLEIQRTEQGDSAMYLCASSLAAALGELFFGEGSRLTVL.

This sequence joins TRBV11-1 and TRBJ2-2, with D possibly being TRBD2 (7 bases). Germline-derived CDR1 and CDR2 are SGHAT and FQDESV (reference sequence). The CDR3 loop spans 16 amino acids. Trimming removed 10 bases from V and 9 bases from J, with 27 bases in between. CDR3 loop: CATNRVMAGVSRELFF. The DNA for the CDR3 is TGTGCCACCAACAGGGTTATGGCGGGAGTGTCCAGGGAGCTGTTTTTT.

This clonotype was counted ten times or more. The chain is built from TRBV28 and TRBJ2-7; no reliable D call. Trimming cost V 6 bases and J 3 bases, with 12 bases left between them. This CDR3 region has 13 residues. Germline V gene data show CDR1 as MDHEN and CDR2 as SYDVKM. The CDR3 is CASRRWGGYEQYF. The CDR3, as DNA: TGTGCCAGCAGGAGATGGGGTGGCTACGAGCAGTACTTC.

Concerning this clonotype: Because the CDR3 is missing its conserved closing phenylalanine or tryptophan, this is likely a read error. The rearrangement joins TRBV29-1 to TRBJ1-1; TRBD1 matches 7 bases. CDR1 is SQVTM and CDR2 is ANQGSEA in the germline V gene. The CDR3 extends over 12 amino acids. CDR3 residues: CNVETGSTEAFS. DNA for the CDR3: TGCAACGTCGAGACAGGGAGCACTGAGGCTTTCTCT.

As for this clonotype: Its ends do not fully match the called genes, so a read error is possible. CDR3 nucleotides: TGTGCCAGCAGCTCGGTGGGGGAGGTGAGCACTGATGCTTTCTTC. Translated, it gives CASSSVGEVSTDAFF. The V gene is TRBV5-6, the J gene TRBJ1-1; D is perhaps TRBD1 (5 bases). In germline, CDR1 is SGHDT, CDR2 YYEEEE. CDR3 length: 15 amino acids.

This chain connects TRBV6-2 or TRBV6-3 to TRBJ1-5; 11 bases align to TRBD1. The CDR3 runs 18 residues. CDR1 and CDR2 (germline): MNHEY, SVGEGT. Trimming removed 2 bases from V and 5 bases from J; junction bases left unmatched: 11. The CDR3 protein is CASSYRPRTGGDDQPQHF. Written as DNA, the CDR3 is TGTGCCAGCAGTTACCGCCCCCGGACAGGGGGCGACGATCAGCCCCAGCATTTT.

On this clonotype: Because it lacks the conserved phenylalanine or tryptophan at the end, this CDR3 is likely a read error. No DNA is shown, since the ends of the CDR3 on it are uncertain; the CDR3 is the one TCRdb lists. The V call is TRBV11-2, the J call TRBJ1-1; the D segment call TRBD1 is taken from the table without a DNA check. From its first to its last residue, the CDR3 has 20 amino acids. Per germline, CDR1 SGHAT and CDR2 FQNNGV. This CDR3 is CASSARDRGHKRWSNTEALL.

For this clonotype: A read error may account for a junction end that differs from germline. The V call is TRBV28, the J call TRBJ2-7; the D gene is possibly TRBD1 (6 bases). Germline-derived CDR1 and CDR2 are MDHEN and SYDVKM. The CDR3 sequence is 15 residues long. DNA of the CDR3: TGTGCCAGCAGTTTGCGCCCCCAGGGGTTTTACGGGCAGTACTTC. This codes for CASSLRPQGFYGQYF.

The rearrangement joins TRBV7-8 to TRBJ2-2, with no clear D. V lost 3 bases and J 6 bases, leaving 14 bases between the germline ends. Per germline, CDR1 SGHVS and CDR2 FQNEAQ. This CDR3 is built from 15 residues. CDR3 region: CASSLVGLGSGELFF. The CDR3 coding sequence is TGTGCCAGCAGCTTGGTCGGGCTGGGCTCCGGGGAGCTGTTTTTT.